The 20 T cell receptor beta chains reported below all come from one sample, sequenced in a study of PD-1 blockade in classical Hodgkin lymphoma. The data were produced by immunoSEQ multiplex PCR, yet TCRdb's version contains in-frame clones alone and is incomplete. The sample has some 39,000 clones, around 80% seen once. The time point is: cycle 4 day 1 (C4D1), after five to seven weeks of nivolumab. Each patient's relapse followed autologous stem cell transplantation, and brentuximab vedotin exposure varied. This material consisted of peripheral blood mononuclear cells (PBMCs), taken before the fourth cycle of nivolumab. The receptors here all came from a human donor with classical Hodgkin lymphoma.

The sample holds a few counts of this clone. The chain combines TRBV9 with TRBJ1-6; 8 positions match TRBD1. This CDR3 is built from 15 residues. Per the germline V gene, CDR1 is SGDLS and CDR2 is YYNGEE. V shed 3 bases and J 10 bases; nucleotides not matched to a gene: 9. The CDR3 DNA is TGTGCCAGCAGCGCCGGAGGACAGGGATTATCACCCCTCCACTTT. Translation: CASSAGGQGLSPLHF.

The gene calls are TRBV2 and TRBJ1-4; no clear D. The CDR3 length is 15 residues. CDR1 SNHLY and CDR2 FYNNEI come from the germline V gene. The V end lost 6 bases, the J end lost 7 bases, and 18 bases lay between the germline ends. The CDR3 DNA reads as TGTGCCAGCAGAATGCCTCCAGTCGCTACTGAAAAACTGTTTTTT. Encoded protein: CASRMPPVATEKLFF.

The chain couples TRBV7-3 to TRBJ2-1; 11 nucleotides match TRBD2. Germline CDR1 reads SGHTA; CDR2 reads FQGTGA. The CDR3 contains 16 residues. V was clipped by 5 bases and J by 5 bases; unmatched bases: 8. The DNA for the CDR3 is TGTGCCAGCAGCAAAGCCGGGACTAGCGGTAACAATGAGCAGTTCTTC. Residues: CASSKAGTSGNNEQFF.

Regarding this clone: In the same sample, other DNA sequences code for this CDR3. The rearrangement links TRBV6-5 to TRBJ2-7; D is ambiguous. The CDR3 has 11 residues. The V gene's germline CDR1 is MNHEY and CDR2 SVGAGI. Trimming took 6 bases from V and 3 from J, leaving 6 bases between them. Here the CDR3 DNA reads TGTGCCAGCAGCTCGAACTACGAGCAGTACTTC. Translated: CASSSNYEQYF.

The V and J genes are TRBV30 and TRBJ1-5, with D hard to call. The germline CDR1 and CDR2 sequences are GTSNPN and SVGIG (reference sequence). Trimming took off 2 bases at V and 0 bases at J, with 11 bases between the two ends. The CDR3 length is 15 residues. CDR3 nucleotide sequence: TGTGCCTGGAGTTCAGGCCTGTATAGCAATCAGCCCCAGCATTTT. Protein sequence: CAWSSGLYSNQPQHF.

The V gene is TRBV6-1, the J gene TRBJ1-1, with 9 bases identical to TRBD1. CDR1 and CDR2 from the germline V gene are MNHNS and SASEGT. CDR3 length equals 15 residues. V was pared by 6 bases and J by 1 base, with 6 bases of the junction left unmatched. DNA of the CDR3: TGTGCCAGCAGCCCCCGGGACAGGGAGAACACTGAAGCTTTCTTT. Amino acid sequence: CASSPRDRENTEAFF.

The genes are TRBV15 and TRBJ2-2; D may be TRBD2 (5 bases). The V gene lost 0 bases and the J gene lost 11 bases, with 13 bases spanning the gap. The CDR3 is made up of 14 amino acids. Germline lookup yields CDR1 LNHNV and CDR2 YYDKDF (reference sequence). In DNA form, the CDR3 reads TGTGCCACCAGCAGAGAAGGCAGACCGGGAGAGCTGTTTTTT. Translating gives CATSREGRPGELFF.

The chain couples TRBV9 to TRBJ2-1; either TRBD1 or TRBD2 may fit D (6 bases each). Germline CDR1 SGDLS, CDR2 YYNGEE. V was trimmed by 3 bases and J by 10 bases, leaving 23 bases between them. The CDR3 length is 16 residues. The CDR3 here is CASSGGRTAPYGEQFF. The CDR3 bases are TGTGCCAGCAGCGGGGGGAGGACAGCACCTTATGGGGAGCAGTTCTTC.

V and J are TRBV5-1 and TRBJ2-1; TRBD2 aligns across 7 bases. The germline gives CDR1 SGHRS, CDR2 YFSETQ. There are 15 residues in the CDR3. J lost 9 bases, V lost 0 bases, and 9 bases had no gene match. The CDR3 here is CASSLDGLEASEQFF. The CDR3 bases are TGCGCCAGCAGCTTGGACGGACTAGAGGCGAGTGAGCAGTTCTTC. Supplemented by reference TRBV5-1 and TRBJ2-1, the full variable domain reads KAGVTQTPRYLIKTRGQQVTLSCSPISGHRSVSWYQQTPGQGLQFLFEYFSETQRNKGNFPGRFSGRQFSNSRSEMNVSTLELGDSALYLCASSLDGLEASEQFFGPGTRLTVL.

The sample holds one count of this clone. V usage is TRBV7-3 and J usage is TRBJ2-7; 8 bases map to TRBD1. The J segment lost 3 bases and the V segment lost 4 bases, leaving 5 bases of the junction unmatched. Per the germline V gene, CDR1 is SGHTA and CDR2 is FQGTGA. CDR3 length: 14 residues. CDR3 sequence: CASSSAGGIYEQYF. The CDR3 DNA is TGTGCCAGCAGCTCAGCAGGGGGCATCTACGAGCAGTACTTC.

The V call is TRBV4-3, the J call TRBJ2-2; maybe TRBD2 (7 bases). V dropped 6 bases and J dropped 0 bases, with 11 bases sitting between them. CDR1 LGHNA and CDR2 YSLEER come from the germline V gene. The CDR3 runs to 15 residues. The chain's CDR3 is CASSYGGPNTGELFF. DNA of the CDR3: TGCGCCAGCAGTTACGGGGGGCCGAACACCGGGGAGCTGTTTTTT.

The chain links TRBV5-1 to TRBJ2-2; D may correspond to TRBD1 or TRBD2 (5 bases each). Trimming took off 4 bases at V and 0 bases at J, with 13 bases between the two ends. Looked up from germline, CDR1 is SGHRS and CDR2 is YFSETQ. The CDR3 spans 16 residues. For the CDR3, the DNA is TGCGCCAGCAGCCCCGCTGAGGGGCCGAACACCGGGGAGCTGTTTTTT. This gives the protein CASSPAEGPNTGELFF.

In its sample, this clone was seen a few times. This chain links TRBV18 with TRBJ1-1, with TRBD1 matching over 10 bases. V gave up 0 bases and J gave up 11 bases; unmatched junction bases: 9. This CDR3 has 15 amino acids. Germline-derived CDR1 and CDR2 are KGHSH and LQKENI. This CDR3 is CASSPPGQGFLPAFF. The CDR3 nucleotides read TGTGCCAGCTCACCACCGGGACAGGGGTTTCTTCCGGCTTTCTTT.

The chain has TRBV6-5 and TRBJ1-1; tentatively, D is TRBD1 (5 bases). Germline-derived CDR1 and CDR2 are MNHEY and SVGAGI. V shed 0 bases and J shed 4 bases, with 6 bases lying between them. CDR3 length: 13 amino acids. CDR3 amino acids: CASSYSGGTEAFF. The CDR3 DNA sequence: TGTGCCAGCAGTTACTCGGGGGGCACTGAAGCTTTCTTT.

The rearrangement joins TRBV4-3 to TRBJ1-6; D is undetermined. The germline V and J ends were trimmed by 2 bases and 5 bases, with 7 bases remaining between them. CDR3 length: 14 amino acids. From germline, CDR1 is LGHNA and CDR2 YSLEER. The CDR3 DNA follows: TGCGCCAGCAGCCAAAACTGGGATAATTCACCCCTCCACTTT. Translation: CASSQNWDNSPLHF.

This clone came up a few times. The V gene is TRBV28, the J gene TRBJ1-2; 7 bases fit TRBD1. V shed 5 bases, J shed 8 bases, and the junction held 8 bases outside the gene matches. Germline CDR1 and CDR2: MDHEN and SYDVKM. The CDR3 sequence is 13 residues long. The CDR3 nucleotides read TGTGCCAGCAGTCGAGGGGGCAACCCGGGCTACACCTTC. Protein: CASSRGGNPGYTF.

This clone was observed a single time. This rearrangement joins TRBV4-3 to TRBJ2-2; 9 bases map to TRBD2. The germline gives CDR1 LGHNA, CDR2 YSLEER. The V segment lost 1 base and the J segment 8 bases; nucleotides outside the gene matches: 11. The CDR3 has 17 residues. CDR3 sequence: CASSQGALAGPWGELFF. Written as DNA, the CDR3 is TGCGCCAGCAGCCAAGGCGCGCTAGCGGGGCCTTGGGGGGAGCTGTTTTTT.

The rearrangement links TRBV4-3 to TRBJ2-6; D is unresolved. V lost 2 bases to trimming and J lost 0 bases, with 14 bases between them. The length of the CDR3 is 18 residues. CDR1 and CDR2 (germline): LGHNA, YSLEER. The CDR3, as DNA: TGCGCCAGCAGCCAATCGGCATCAACCGGCTCTGGGGCCAACGTCCTGACTTTC. Translating gives CASSQSASTGSGANVLTF.

J is TRBJ1-2 and V is TRBV7-3, with TRBD1 identical over 7 bases. The CDR3 sequence is 13 residues long. V lost 5 bases to trimming and J lost 13 bases; unmatched junction nucleotides: 13. Per the germline V gene, CDR1 is SGHTA and CDR2 is FQGTGA. CDR3 sequence: CASSPGRGPSVTF. As DNA, the CDR3 is TGTGCCAGCAGCCCGGGGAGGGGGCCCTCTGTCACCTTC.

The chain carries TRBV9 and TRBJ2-2, with 9 bases matching TRBD1. Germline CDR1 reads SGDLS; CDR2 reads YYNGEE. V trimming: 5 bases; J trimming: 0 bases; junction bases outside the gene matches: 5. This CDR3 contains 16 residues. The CDR3 DNA sequence: TGTGCCAGCAGTCGACAGGGGGGTACGAACACCGGGGAGCTGTTTTTT. Translation: CASSRQGGTNTGELFF.